The entry below gives a single TCR beta chain sequence along with its context. Template switching, a step in the protocol, added a universal primer site, and cDNA carried unique molecular identifiers. MiXCR, applied by TCRdb to the 5' RACE reads, yields one record per CDR3 protein. Here the sample spans about 890,000 distinct CDR3 sequences, roughly an eighth being singletons. This sample was included in a study of identical twins. The ends were cut back, 5 bases at V and 1 base at J, with 11 bases in the middle. Looked up from germline, CDR1 is MNHNS and CDR2 is SASEGT. This CDR3 has 14 amino acids. This same sample was also taken into another study, of yellow fever vaccine responses in identical twins.

What was sequenced was PBMCs. The sequence was obtained from a woman between 18 and 29 years old in good health. This chain connects TRBV6-1 to TRBJ2-5; possibly TRBD1 for D (5 bases). DNA for the CDR3: TGTGCCAGCAGTAGGGGTAGGGCCCAAGAGACCCAGTACTTC. Protein sequence: CASSRGRAQETQYF.